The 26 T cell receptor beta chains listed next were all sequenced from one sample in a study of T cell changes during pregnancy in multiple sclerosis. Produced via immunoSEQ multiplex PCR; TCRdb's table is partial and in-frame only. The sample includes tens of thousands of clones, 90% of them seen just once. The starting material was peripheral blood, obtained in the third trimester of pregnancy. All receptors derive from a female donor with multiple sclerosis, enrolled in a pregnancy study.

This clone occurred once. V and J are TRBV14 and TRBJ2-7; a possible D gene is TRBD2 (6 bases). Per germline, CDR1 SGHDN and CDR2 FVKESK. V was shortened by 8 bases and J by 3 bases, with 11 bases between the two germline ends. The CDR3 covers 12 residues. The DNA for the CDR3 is TGTGCCAGCGGGGAGACTAGCTACGAGCAGTACTTC. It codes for CASGETSYEQYF.

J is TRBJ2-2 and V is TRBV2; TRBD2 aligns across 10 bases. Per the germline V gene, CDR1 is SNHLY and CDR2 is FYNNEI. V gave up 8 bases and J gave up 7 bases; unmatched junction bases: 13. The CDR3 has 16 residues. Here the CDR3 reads CASGPSGSSEGGELFF. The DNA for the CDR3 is TGTGCCAGCGGACCTAGCGGGAGTTCGGAGGGCGGGGAGCTGTTTTTT.

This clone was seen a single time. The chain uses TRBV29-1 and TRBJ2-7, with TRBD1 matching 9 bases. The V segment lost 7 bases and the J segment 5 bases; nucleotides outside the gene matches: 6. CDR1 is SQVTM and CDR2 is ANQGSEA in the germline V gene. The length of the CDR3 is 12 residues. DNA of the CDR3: TGCAGCGGAGCGGACAGGGGAAACGAGCAGTACTTC. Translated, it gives CSGADRGNEQYF.

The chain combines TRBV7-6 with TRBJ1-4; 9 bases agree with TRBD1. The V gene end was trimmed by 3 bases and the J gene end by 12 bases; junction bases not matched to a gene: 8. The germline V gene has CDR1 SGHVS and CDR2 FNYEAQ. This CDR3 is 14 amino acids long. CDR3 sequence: CASSFGGQGKELFF. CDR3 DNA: TGTGCCAGCAGCTTCGGGGGACAGGGAAAGGAACTGTTTTTT.

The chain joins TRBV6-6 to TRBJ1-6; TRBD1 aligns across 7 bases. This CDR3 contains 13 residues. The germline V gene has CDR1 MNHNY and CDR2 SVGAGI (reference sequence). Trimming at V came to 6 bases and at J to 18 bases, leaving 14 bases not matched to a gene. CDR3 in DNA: TGTGCCAGCAGAGCCGGGACAGCGGCTCGCAGCCACTTT. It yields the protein CASRAGTAARSHF.

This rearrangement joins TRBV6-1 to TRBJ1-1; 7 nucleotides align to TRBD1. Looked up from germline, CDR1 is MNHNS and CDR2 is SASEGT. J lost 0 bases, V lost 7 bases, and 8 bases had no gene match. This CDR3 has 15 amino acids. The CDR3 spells CASTWDSTMNTEAFF. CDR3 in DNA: TGTGCCAGCACCTGGGACAGTACTATGAACACTGAAGCTTTCTTT.

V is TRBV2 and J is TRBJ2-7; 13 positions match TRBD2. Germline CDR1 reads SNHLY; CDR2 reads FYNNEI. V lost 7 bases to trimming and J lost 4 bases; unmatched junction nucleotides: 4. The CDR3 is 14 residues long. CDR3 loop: CASIRTSGSYEQYF. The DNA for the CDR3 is TGTGCCAGCATCAGGACTAGCGGGAGTTACGAGCAGTACTTC.

The CDR3, as DNA: TGTGCCATCAAGGAACTAGCCATCACAGATACGCAGTATTTT. As protein: CAIKELAITDTQYF. This chain links TRBV10-3 with TRBJ2-3; a possible D gene is TRBD2 (6 bases). CDR3 length: 14 residues. V was pared by 7 bases and J by 2 bases, with 13 bases between. The V gene's germline CDR1 is ENHRY and CDR2 SYGVKD.

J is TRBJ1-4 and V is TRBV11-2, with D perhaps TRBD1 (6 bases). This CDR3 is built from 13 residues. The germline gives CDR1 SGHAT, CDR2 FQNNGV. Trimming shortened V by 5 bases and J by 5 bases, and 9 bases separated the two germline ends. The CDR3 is CASSPDRNEKLFF. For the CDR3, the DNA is TGTGCCAGCAGCCCGGACAGAAATGAAAAACTGTTTTTT.

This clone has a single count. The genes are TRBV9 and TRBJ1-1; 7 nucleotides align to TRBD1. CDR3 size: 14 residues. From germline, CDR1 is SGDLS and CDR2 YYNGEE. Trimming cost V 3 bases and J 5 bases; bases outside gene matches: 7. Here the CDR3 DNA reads TGTGCCAGCAGCGGAGTAGACAGGGAGACTGAAGCTTTCTTT. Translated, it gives CASSGVDRETEAFF.

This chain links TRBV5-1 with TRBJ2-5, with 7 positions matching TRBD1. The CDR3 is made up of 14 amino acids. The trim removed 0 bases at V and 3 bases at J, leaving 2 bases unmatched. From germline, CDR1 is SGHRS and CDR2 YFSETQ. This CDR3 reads CASSLVTGKETQYF. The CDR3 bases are TGCGCCAGCAGCTTGGTGACAGGGAAAGAGACCCAGTACTTC.

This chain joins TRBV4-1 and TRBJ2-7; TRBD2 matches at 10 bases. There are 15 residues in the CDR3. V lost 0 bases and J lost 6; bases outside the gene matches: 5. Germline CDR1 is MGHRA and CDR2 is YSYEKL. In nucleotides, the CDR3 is TGCGCCAGCAGCCAAGATACACTAGCGGGGCCCGAGCAGTACTTC. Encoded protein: CASSQDTLAGPEQYF.

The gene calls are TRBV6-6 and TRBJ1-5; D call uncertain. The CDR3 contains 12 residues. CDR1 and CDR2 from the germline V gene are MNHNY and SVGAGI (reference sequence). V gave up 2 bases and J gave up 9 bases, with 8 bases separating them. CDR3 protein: CASSYSSRPQHF. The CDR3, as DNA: TGTGCCAGCAGTTACAGCTCGAGGCCCCAGCATTTT.

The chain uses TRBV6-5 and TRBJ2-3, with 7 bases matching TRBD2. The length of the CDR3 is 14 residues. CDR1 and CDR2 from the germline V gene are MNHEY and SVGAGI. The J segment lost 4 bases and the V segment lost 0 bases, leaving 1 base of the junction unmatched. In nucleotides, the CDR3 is TGTGCCAGCAGTTACTCGGGGGGGGCAGATACGCAGTATTTT. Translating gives CASSYSGGADTQYF.

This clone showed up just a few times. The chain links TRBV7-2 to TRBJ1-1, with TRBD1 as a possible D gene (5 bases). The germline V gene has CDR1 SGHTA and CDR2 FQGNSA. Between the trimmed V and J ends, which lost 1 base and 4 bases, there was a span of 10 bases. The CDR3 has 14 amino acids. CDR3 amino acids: CASSLVGRATEAFF. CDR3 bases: TGTGCCAGCAGCTTAGTGGGCAGGGCCACTGAAGCTTTCTTT.

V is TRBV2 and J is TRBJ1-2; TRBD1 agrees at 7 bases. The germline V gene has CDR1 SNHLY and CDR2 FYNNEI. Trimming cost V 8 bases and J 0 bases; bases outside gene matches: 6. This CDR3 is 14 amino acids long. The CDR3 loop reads CASDRDRTNYGYTF. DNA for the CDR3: TGTGCCAGCGACCGGGACAGAACTAACTATGGCTACACCTTC. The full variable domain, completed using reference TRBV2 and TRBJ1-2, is EPEVTQTPSHQVTQMGQEVILRCVPISNHLYFYWYRQILGQKVEFLVSFYNNEISEKSEIFDDQFSVERPDGSNFTLKIRSTKLEDSAMYFCASDRDRTNYGYTFGSGTRLTVV.

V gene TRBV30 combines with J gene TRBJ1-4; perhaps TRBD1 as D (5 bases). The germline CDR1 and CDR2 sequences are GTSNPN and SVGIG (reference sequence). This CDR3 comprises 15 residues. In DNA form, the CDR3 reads TGTGCACTTCCACAGGCCCCCACAACTAATGAAAAACTGTTTTTT. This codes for CALPQAPTTNEKLFF. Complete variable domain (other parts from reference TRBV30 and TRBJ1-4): SQTIHQWPATLVQPVGSPLSLECTVEGTSNPNLYWYRQAAGRGLQLLFYSVGIGQISSEVPQNLSASRPQDRQFILSSKKLLLSDSGFYLCALPQAPTTNEKLFFGSGTQLSVL.

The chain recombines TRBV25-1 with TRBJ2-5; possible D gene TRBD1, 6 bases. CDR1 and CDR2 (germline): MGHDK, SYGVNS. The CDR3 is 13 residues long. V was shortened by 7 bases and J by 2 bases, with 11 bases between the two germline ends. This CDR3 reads CASTPGVQETQYF. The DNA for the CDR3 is TGTGCCAGCACTCCAGGGGTTCAAGAGACCCAGTACTTC.

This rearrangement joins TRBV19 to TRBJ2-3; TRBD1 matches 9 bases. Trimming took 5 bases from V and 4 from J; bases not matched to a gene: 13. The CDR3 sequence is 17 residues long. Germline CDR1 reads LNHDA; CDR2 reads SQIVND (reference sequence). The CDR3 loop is CASSSPRDREVADTQYF. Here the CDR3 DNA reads TGTGCCAGTAGTTCGCCCCGGGACAGGGAGGTCGCAGATACGCAGTATTTT.

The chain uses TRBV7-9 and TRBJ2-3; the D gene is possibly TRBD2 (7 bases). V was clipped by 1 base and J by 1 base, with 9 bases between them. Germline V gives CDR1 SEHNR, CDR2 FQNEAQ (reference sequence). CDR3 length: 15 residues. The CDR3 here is CASSLGGGGTDTQYF. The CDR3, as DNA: TGTGCCAGCAGCTTAGGAGGGGGGGGCACAGATACGCAGTATTTT.

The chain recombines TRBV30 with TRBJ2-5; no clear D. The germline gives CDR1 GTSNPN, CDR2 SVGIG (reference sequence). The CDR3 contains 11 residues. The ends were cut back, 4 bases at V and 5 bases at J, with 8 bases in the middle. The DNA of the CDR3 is TGTGCCTGGACTCCGGGTGAGACCCAGTACTTC. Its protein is CAWTPGETQYF. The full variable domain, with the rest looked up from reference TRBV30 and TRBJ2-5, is SQTIHQWPATLVQPVGSPLSLECTVEGTSNPNLYWYRQAAGRGLQLLFYSVGIGQISSEVPQNLSASRPQDRQFILSSKKLLLSDSGFYLCAWTPGETQYFGPGTRLLVL.

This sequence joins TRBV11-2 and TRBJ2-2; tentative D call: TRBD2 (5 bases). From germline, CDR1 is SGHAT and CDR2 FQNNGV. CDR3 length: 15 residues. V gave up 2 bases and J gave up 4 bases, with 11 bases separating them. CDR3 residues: CASSLMSGSTGELFF. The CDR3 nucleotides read TGTGCCAGCAGCTTAATGAGCGGATCCACCGGGGAGCTGTTTTTT. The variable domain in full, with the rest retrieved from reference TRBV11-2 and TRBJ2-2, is EAGVAQSPRYKIIEKRQSVAFWCNPISGHATLYWYQQILGQGPKLLIQFQNNGVVDDSQLPKDRFSAERLKGVDSTLKIQPAKLEDSAVYLCASSLMSGSTGELFFGEGSRLTVL.

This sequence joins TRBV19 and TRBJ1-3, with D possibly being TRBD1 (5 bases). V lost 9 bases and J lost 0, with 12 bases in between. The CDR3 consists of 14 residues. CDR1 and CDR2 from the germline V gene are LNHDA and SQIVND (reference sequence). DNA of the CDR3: TGTGCCAGCCTAGACGGGGGCTCTGGAAACACCATATATTTT. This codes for CASLDGGSGNTIYF.

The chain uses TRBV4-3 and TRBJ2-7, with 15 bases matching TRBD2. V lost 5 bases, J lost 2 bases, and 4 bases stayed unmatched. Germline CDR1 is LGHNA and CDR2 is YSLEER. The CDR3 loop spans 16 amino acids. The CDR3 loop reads CASSSGLAGGTYEQYF. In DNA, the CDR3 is TGCGCCAGCAGCTCGGGACTAGCGGGGGGCACCTACGAGCAGTACTTC.

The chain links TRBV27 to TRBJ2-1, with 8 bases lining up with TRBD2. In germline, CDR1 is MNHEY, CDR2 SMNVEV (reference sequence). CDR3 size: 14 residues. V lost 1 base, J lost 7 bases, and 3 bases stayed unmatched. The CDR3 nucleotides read TGTGCCAGCAGTTTATTGGCGGGGGGTAATGAGCAGTTCTTC. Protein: CASSLLAGGNEQFF.

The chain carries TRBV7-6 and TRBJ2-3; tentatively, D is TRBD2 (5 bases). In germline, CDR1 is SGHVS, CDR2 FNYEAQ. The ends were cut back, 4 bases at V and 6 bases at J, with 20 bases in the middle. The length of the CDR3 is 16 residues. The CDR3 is CASSSTGFGVLDTQYF. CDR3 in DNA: TGTGCCAGCAGCTCGACGGGTTTCGGGGTATTGGATACGCAGTATTTT.